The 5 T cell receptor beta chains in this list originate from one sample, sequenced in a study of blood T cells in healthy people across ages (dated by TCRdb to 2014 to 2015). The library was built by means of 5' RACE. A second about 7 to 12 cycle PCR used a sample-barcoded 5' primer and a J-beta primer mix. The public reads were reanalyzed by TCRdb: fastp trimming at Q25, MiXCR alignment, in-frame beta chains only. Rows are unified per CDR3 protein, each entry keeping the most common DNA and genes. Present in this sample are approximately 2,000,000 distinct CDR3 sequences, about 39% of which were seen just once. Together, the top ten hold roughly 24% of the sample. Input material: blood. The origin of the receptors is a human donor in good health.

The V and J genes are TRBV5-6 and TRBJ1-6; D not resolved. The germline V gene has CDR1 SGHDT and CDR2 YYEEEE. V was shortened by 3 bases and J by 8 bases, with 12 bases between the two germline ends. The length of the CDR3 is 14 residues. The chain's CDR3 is CASSSAWGYSPLHF. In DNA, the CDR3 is TGTGCCAGCAGCTCCGCCTGGGGATATTCACCCCTCCACTTT.

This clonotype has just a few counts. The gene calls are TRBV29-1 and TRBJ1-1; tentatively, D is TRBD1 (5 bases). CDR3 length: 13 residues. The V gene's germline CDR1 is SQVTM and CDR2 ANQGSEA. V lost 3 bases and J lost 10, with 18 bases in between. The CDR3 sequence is CSVEAGRVGGAFF. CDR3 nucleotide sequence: TGCAGCGTTGAGGCGGGCAGGGTGGGAGGAGCTTTCTTT. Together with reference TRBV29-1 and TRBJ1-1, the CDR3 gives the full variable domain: SAVISQKPSRDICQRGTSLTIQCQVDSQVTMMFWYRQQPGQSLTLIATANQGSEATYESGFVIDKFPISRPNLTFSTLTVSNMSPEDSSIYLCSVEAGRVGGAFFGQGTRLTVV.

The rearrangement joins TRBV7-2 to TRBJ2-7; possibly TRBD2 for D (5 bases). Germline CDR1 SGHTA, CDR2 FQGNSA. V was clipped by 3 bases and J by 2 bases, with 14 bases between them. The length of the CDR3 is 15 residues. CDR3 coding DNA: TGTGCCAGCAGCTTTTCGTTTGGGAGTACCTACGAGCAGTACTTC. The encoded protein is CASSFSFGSTYEQYF.

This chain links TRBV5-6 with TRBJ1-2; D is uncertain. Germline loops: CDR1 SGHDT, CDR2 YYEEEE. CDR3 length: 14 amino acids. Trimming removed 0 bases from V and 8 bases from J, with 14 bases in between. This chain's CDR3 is CASSLVGGRGGYTF. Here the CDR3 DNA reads TGTGCCAGCAGCTTGGTCGGTGGGAGAGGCGGCTACACCTTC.

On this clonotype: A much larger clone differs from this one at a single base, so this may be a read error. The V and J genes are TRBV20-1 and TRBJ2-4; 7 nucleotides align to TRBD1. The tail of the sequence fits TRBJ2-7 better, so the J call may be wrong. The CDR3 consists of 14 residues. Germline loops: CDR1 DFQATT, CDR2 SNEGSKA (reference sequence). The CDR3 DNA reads TGCAGTGGGGAACCCGGGACAGTGACCTACGAGCAGTACTTC. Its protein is CSGEPGTVTYEQYF.